Presented here are 32 T cell receptor beta chains from one specimen sequenced in a study of naive and memory T cell subsets. Points from the study as a whole: Naive repertoires, especially CD8, held a few larger clonotypes, possibly memory cells re-expressing CD45RA.

An equimolar mix of two oligonucleotides served as the beta constant-region primer for TRBC1 and TRBC2. Four rounds of PCR amplified the ligated cDNA using nested alpha and beta constant-region primers plus SP2. TCRdb reprocessed the UMI-ligation and nested PCR reads with MiXCR, giving one entry per CDR3 protein. The data show 120,000 to 150,000 distinct CDR3 sequences, around 21% seen once. Antigen specificity for these receptors is unknown. Sequencing was carried out using naive CD8+ T cells from blood. The receptors originated from a human donor in good health.

V gene TRBV20-1 combines with J gene TRBJ2-1; TRBD2 matches 11 bases. J lost 3 bases, V lost 0 bases, and 4 bases had no gene match. The CDR3 is made up of 16 amino acids. Germline V CDR1 and CDR2: DFQATT, SNEGSKA (reference sequence). The CDR3 loop is CSARDEGLAGYNEQFF. CDR3 sequence (DNA): TGCAGTGCTAGAGATGAAGGACTAGCGGGCTACAATGAGCAGTTCTTC.

This clonotype was counted a few times. The chain carries TRBV12-5 and TRBJ1-1; 9 nucleotides align to TRBD1. The CDR3 covers 16 residues. Germline CDR1 is LGHNT and CDR2 is FRNRAP. Trimming at V came to 3 bases and at J to 6 bases, leaving 11 bases not matched to a gene. CDR3 in amino acids: CASGFSLQGALAEAFF. The CDR3 DNA reads TGTGCTAGTGGTTTTTCCCTACAGGGGGCATTGGCTGAAGCTTTCTTT.

This clonotype was seen a handful of times. V usage is TRBV20-1 and J usage is TRBJ2-3; D not resolved. CDR1 DFQATT and CDR2 SNEGSKA come from the germline V gene (reference sequence). With 3 bases removed from V and 0 bases from J, the gap between germline ends came to 4 bases. This CDR3 region has 12 residues. CDR3 sequence: CSASESTDTQYF. Written as DNA, the CDR3 is TGCAGTGCTAGTGAGAGCACAGATACGCAGTATTTT.

This clonotype was seen a handful of times. The chain carries TRBV27 and TRBJ2-1, with D hard to call. Germline values: CDR1 MNHEY, CDR2 SMNVEV (reference sequence). The CDR3 has 12 residues. V was clipped by 5 bases and J by 8 bases, with 10 bases between them. CDR3 loop: CASSLTTHEQFF. For the CDR3, the DNA is TGTGCCAGCAGTCTGACGACCCATGAGCAGTTCTTC.

The rearrangement uses TRBV3-1 and TRBJ1-5, with D possibly TRBD1 on 5 matching bases. V was clipped by 5 bases and J by 5 bases, with 25 bases between them. The germline V gene encodes CDR1 LGHDT and CDR2 YNNKEL (reference sequence). This CDR3 comprises 18 residues. Here the CDR3 DNA reads TGTGCCAGCAGCGCATCGGGACCTCCGAGAGACAACTATCAGCCCCAGCATTTT. It yields the protein CASSASGPPRDNYQPQHF.

The CDR3 protein is CASSYSPVDEQFF. The CDR3 region has the DNA TGTGCCAGCAGTTACTCCCCCGTTGATGAGCAGTTCTTC. This sequence joins TRBV28 and TRBJ2-1; D unresolved. The CDR3 sequence is 13 residues long. The V end was cut by 4 bases, the J end by 8 bases, with 12 bases between. From germline, CDR1 is MDHEN and CDR2 SYDVKM.

The rearrangement uses TRBV5-1 and TRBJ2-1; TRBD1 aligns across 9 bases. Looked up from germline, CDR1 is SGHRS and CDR2 is YFSETQ. The V gene end was trimmed by 5 bases and the J gene end by 10 bases; junction bases not matched to a gene: 13. The CDR3 is 15 residues long. CDR3 nucleotide sequence: TGCGCCAGCAGTAATAGTGGTGGACAGGGGAGCGAGCAGTTCTTC. This translates into CASSNSGGQGSEQFF.

This clonotype was seen a handful of times. The genes are TRBV12-3 or TRBV12-4 and TRBJ2-7; tentatively, D is TRBD1 (6 bases). V was pared by 3 bases and J by 1 base, with 13 bases between. The CDR3 spans 15 residues. CDR3 nucleotides: TGTGCCAGCAGTTTTGAGGGGACACTTTCCTACGAGCAGTACTTC. Its protein product is CASSFEGTLSYEQYF.

This clonotype has only a few counts. The CDR3 sequence: CAWSVAVYEQYF. The CDR3, as DNA: TGTGCCTGGAGTGTTGCCGTGTACGAGCAGTACTTC. This chain uses TRBV30 with TRBJ2-7, with D unclear. The CDR3 runs 12 residues. V lost 0 bases and J 4 bases, leaving 7 bases between the germline ends. The germline V gene has CDR1 GTSNPN and CDR2 SVGIG (reference sequence).

This rearrangement joins TRBV4-1 to TRBJ2-7; possibly TRBD1 for D (6 bases). This CDR3 region has 17 residues. V was pared by 2 bases and J by 4 bases, with 21 bases between. CDR1 is MGHRA, CDR2 YSYEKL, per germline. CDR3 nucleotides: TGCGCCAGCAGCCAATCCTGGGATGTGGGGGCGGTATACGAGCAGTACTTC. Protein sequence: CASSQSWDVGAVYEQYF.

The chain uses TRBV28 and TRBJ2-3; TRBD2 is a possible D gene (5 bases). Germline lookup yields CDR1 MDHEN and CDR2 SYDVKM. Trimming stripped 5 bases from V and 0 bases from J, with 15 bases between. The CDR3 has 16 amino acids. CDR3: CASSQRALESTDTQYF. As DNA, the CDR3 is TGTGCCAGCAGTCAGAGAGCACTAGAGAGCACAGATACGCAGTATTTT. Looking up the rest from reference TRBV28 and TRBJ2-3 gives the full variable domain: DVKVTQSSRYLVKRTGEKVFLECVQDMDHENMFWYRQDPGLGLRLIYFSYDVKMKEKGDIPEGYSVSREKKERFSLILESASTNQTSMYLCASSQRALESTDTQYFGPGTRLTVL.

The chain has TRBV27 and TRBJ2-3, with D perhaps TRBD1 or TRBD2 (5 bases each). The length of the CDR3 is 16 residues. Trimming shortened V by 0 bases and J by 4 bases, and 14 bases separated the two germline ends. Germline assignment: CDR1 MNHEY and CDR2 SMNVEV (reference sequence). This CDR3 is CASSLSPAGSPDTQYF. The CDR3 DNA reads as TGTGCCAGCAGTTTATCGCCGGCAGGGAGTCCAGATACGCAGTATTTT.

This clonotype was detected only a few times. The chain recombines TRBV6-5 with TRBJ2-5, with 8 bases aligning to TRBD2. Trimming removed 6 bases from V and 1 base from J; junction bases left unmatched: 7. Germline CDR1 MNHEY, CDR2 SVGAGI. This CDR3 region has 15 residues. The CDR3 region is CASRQYGLAQETQYF. In DNA, the CDR3 is TGTGCCAGCAGGCAATATGGACTAGCCCAAGAGACCCAGTACTTC.

This clonotype was detected once. This sequence joins TRBV3-1 and TRBJ1-1; D possibly corresponds to TRBD1 (6 bases). Germline CDR1 reads LGHDT; CDR2 reads YNNKEL (reference sequence). The CDR3 loop spans 14 amino acids. V was cut by 2 bases and J by 6 bases, with 13 bases left in between. The CDR3 spells CASSQSYGTPEAFF. CDR3 coding DNA: TGTGCCAGCAGCCAATCGTATGGGACACCTGAAGCTTTCTTT.

The V call is TRBV10-3, the J call TRBJ1-1; TRBD1 might be the D (6 bases). This CDR3 is built from 13 residues. Germline V gives CDR1 ENHRY, CDR2 SYGVKD. V was clipped by 6 bases and J by 3 bases, with 11 bases between them. The CDR3 DNA reads as TGTGCCATCAGCTACAGGGAGGACACTGAAGCTTTCTTT. Protein: CAISYREDTEAFF.

Written as DNA, the CDR3 is TGTGCCAGCAGCTTAGCGCTAGGGTCGGGGTACGAGCAGTACTTC. This sequence encodes CASSLALGSGYEQYF. The gene calls are TRBV7-7 and TRBJ2-7; D is possibly TRBD2 (5 bases). Per germline, CDR1 SSHAT and CDR2 FNYEAQ (reference sequence). V shed 0 bases and J shed 4 bases, with 13 bases lying between them. This CDR3 is 15 amino acids long.

This clonotype occurred a few times. The chain is built from TRBV6-5 and TRBJ1-1, with a tentative D call TRBD1 (5 bases). The CDR3 sequence is 16 residues long. Germline CDR1 and CDR2: MNHEY and SVGAGI. V was pared by 1 base and J by 0 bases, with 12 bases between. CDR3 DNA sequence: TGTGCCAGCAGTTACTTTAAGGGACGGTTGAACACTGAAGCTTTCTTT. Its translation is CASSYFKGRLNTEAFF.

This clonotype appeared a few times. The chain employs TRBV7-9 and TRBJ2-7; 7 nucleotides agree with TRBD2. This CDR3 contains 15 residues. From germline, CDR1 is SEHNR and CDR2 FQNEAQ (reference sequence). The V segment lost 1 base and the J segment 1 base; nucleotides outside the gene matches: 4. DNA of the CDR3: TGTGCCAGCAGCTTAGGGGGACTACGATCCTACGAGCAGTACTTC. Translation: CASSLGGLRSYEQYF.

This chain connects TRBV4-1 to TRBJ1-5; the D is unclear. The ends were cut back, 0 bases at V and 3 bases at J, with 12 bases in the middle. Per germline, CDR1 MGHRA and CDR2 YSYEKL. The CDR3 runs to 16 residues. CDR3 amino acids: CASSQEGPGANQPQHF. The CDR3 DNA reads TGCGCCAGCAGCCAAGAGGGTCCGGGTGCCAATCAGCCCCAGCATTTT.

As to this clonotype: Germline and junction disagree at one end, which may indicate a read error. V is TRBV13 and J is TRBJ1-1; the match to TRBD1 covers 8 bases. CDR1 PRHDT and CDR2 FYEKMQ come from the germline V gene (reference sequence). CDR3 length equals 17 residues. CDR3 in DNA: TGTGTCAGCAGCCTGAACACGGGGCAGGGGGCGAGCACTGAAGCTTTCTTT. It specifies CVSSLNTGQGASTEAFF.

The rearrangement joins TRBV6-4 to TRBJ2-3; D not resolved. Looked up from germline, CDR1 is MRHNA and CDR2 is SNTAGT. Between the trimmed V and J ends, which lost 2 bases and 2 bases, there was a span of 5 bases. The CDR3 totals 13 residues. The CDR3 DNA reads as TGTGCCAGCAGTGACGGTCTCACAGATACGCAGTATTTT. The encoded protein is CASSDGLTDTQYF.

This clonotype has more than one count but fewer than ten. The V gene is TRBV27, the J gene TRBJ2-7; no definite D call. Germline values: CDR1 MNHEY, CDR2 SMNVEV (reference sequence). The V end lost 2 bases, the J end lost 3 bases, and 11 bases lay between the germline ends. The CDR3 has 14 residues. The CDR3 region has the DNA TGTGCCAGCAGTTTAACATGGAGTGACTACGAGCAGTACTTC. This translates into CASSLTWSDYEQYF.

This clonotype has ten or more counts. This chain uses TRBV11-2 with TRBJ2-1; TRBD2 matches at 7 bases. V lost 3 bases and J lost 0; bases outside the gene matches: 11. Looked up from germline, CDR1 is SGHAT and CDR2 is FQNNGV. This CDR3 is built from 18 residues. CDR3 loop: CASSFFTGGRLSYNEQFF. CDR3 nucleotides: TGTGCCAGCAGCTTCTTCACCGGCGGGAGACTCTCCTACAATGAGCAGTTCTTC.

The V call is TRBV20-1, the J call TRBJ1-5, with 7 bases fitting TRBD1. There are 16 residues in the CDR3. J was trimmed by 1 base and V by 1 base; bases with no gene match: 7. CDR1 DFQATT and CDR2 SNEGSKA come from the germline V gene (reference sequence). CDR3 DNA sequence: TGCAGTGCTAGAGTGGGGGACAGTCAAAGCAATCAGCCCCAGCATTTT. Encoded protein: CSARVGDSQSNQPQHF.

This clonotype was detected only a few times. The gene calls are TRBV30 and TRBJ2-1; D perhaps matches TRBD1 (6 bases). This CDR3 is 12 amino acids long. The germline V gene has CDR1 GTSNPN and CDR2 SVGIG (reference sequence). The V end lost 4 bases, the J end lost 9 bases, and 13 bases lay between the germline ends. The CDR3 here is CAWNRGGSEQFF. CDR3 coding DNA: TGTGCCTGGAATAGAGGGGGTAGTGAGCAGTTCTTC.

This clonotype has just a few counts. The chain couples TRBV7-2 to TRBJ2-5, with 7 bases lining up with TRBD1. The CDR3 is 15 residues long. CDR1 and CDR2 (germline): SGHTA, FQGNSA. The trim removed 1 base at V and 1 base at J, leaving 3 bases unmatched. The CDR3, as DNA: TGTGCCAGCAGCTTAGACAGGGGTGCCCAAGAGACCCAGTACTTC. Translation: CASSLDRGAQETQYF.

The rearrangement joins TRBV5-5 to TRBJ2-7; the D is unclear. V lost 3 bases and J lost 5, with 6 bases in between. This CDR3 spans 11 amino acids. Germline assignment: CDR1 SGHKS and CDR2 YYEKEE (reference sequence). CDR3: CASSSLDEQYF. In nucleotides, the CDR3 is TGTGCCAGCAGCTCTTTGGACGAGCAGTACTTC.

This clonotype appeared a few times. V gene TRBV4-3 combines with J gene TRBJ1-5; D possibly corresponds to TRBD1 (5 bases). CDR3 length equals 15 residues. Germline V gene lookup returns CDR1 LGHNA and CDR2 YSLEER. Trimming left V 0 bases short and J 3 bases short, with 9 bases between. CDR3 amino acids: CASSQDTGLNQPQHF. The CDR3 coding sequence is TGCGCCAGCAGCCAAGATACAGGCCTCAATCAGCCCCAGCATTTT.

This clonotype was counted at least ten times. This chain uses TRBV6-5 with TRBJ2-1; D may be TRBD1 (6 bases). CDR1 and CDR2 (germline): MNHEY, SVGAGI. Trimming took 2 bases from V and 10 from J, leaving 15 bases between them. This CDR3 has 14 amino acids. CDR3 amino acids: CASSYGAGVGEQFF. The DNA for the CDR3 is TGTGCCAGCAGTTACGGGGCAGGGGTTGGGGAGCAGTTCTTC.

This clonotype was seen a few times. This rearrangement joins TRBV12-3 or TRBV12-4 to TRBJ2-1; 8 bases are shared with TRBD2. The CDR3 sequence is 18 residues long. With V trimmed by 3 bases and J by 3 bases, 13 bases remained unmatched. This chain's CDR3 is CASSFTLERERFYNEQFF. The CDR3 DNA reads as TGTGCCAGCAGTTTCACATTAGAGCGGGAGAGGTTCTACAATGAGCAGTTCTTC.

This clonotype was seen only a few times. V and J are TRBV19 and TRBJ2-1; the D gene is possibly TRBD1 (5 bases). The CDR3 spans 14 residues. V was shortened by 2 bases and J by 2 bases, with 7 bases between the two germline ends. Germline V gene data show CDR1 as LNHDA and CDR2 as SQIVND (reference sequence). As DNA, the CDR3 is TGTGCCAGTAGTATACCGGACACCTACAATGAGCAGTTCTTC. This codes for CASSIPDTYNEQFF.

This rearrangement joins TRBV11-2 to TRBJ2-7; D unresolved. Germline V lookup: CDR1 SGHAT, CDR2 FQNNGV. V gave up 0 bases and J gave up 0 bases, with 12 bases separating them. This CDR3 comprises 16 residues. The CDR3 nucleotides are TGTGCCAGCAGCTTAGACGTTTTGACGGTCTCCTACGAGCAGTACTTC. Its protein is CASSLDVLTVSYEQYF.